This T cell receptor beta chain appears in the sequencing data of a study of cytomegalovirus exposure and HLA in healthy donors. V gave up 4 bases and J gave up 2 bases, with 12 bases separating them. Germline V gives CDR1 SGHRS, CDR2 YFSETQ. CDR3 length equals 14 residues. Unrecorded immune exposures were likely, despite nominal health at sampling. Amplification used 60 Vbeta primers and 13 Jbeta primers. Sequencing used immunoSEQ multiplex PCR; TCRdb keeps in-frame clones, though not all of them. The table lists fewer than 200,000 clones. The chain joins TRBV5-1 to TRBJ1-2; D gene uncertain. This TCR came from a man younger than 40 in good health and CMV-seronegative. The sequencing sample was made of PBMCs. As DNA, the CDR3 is TGCGCCAGCAGCCCCGGGGAAGACAACTATGGCTACACCTTC. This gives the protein CASSPGEDNYGYTF.